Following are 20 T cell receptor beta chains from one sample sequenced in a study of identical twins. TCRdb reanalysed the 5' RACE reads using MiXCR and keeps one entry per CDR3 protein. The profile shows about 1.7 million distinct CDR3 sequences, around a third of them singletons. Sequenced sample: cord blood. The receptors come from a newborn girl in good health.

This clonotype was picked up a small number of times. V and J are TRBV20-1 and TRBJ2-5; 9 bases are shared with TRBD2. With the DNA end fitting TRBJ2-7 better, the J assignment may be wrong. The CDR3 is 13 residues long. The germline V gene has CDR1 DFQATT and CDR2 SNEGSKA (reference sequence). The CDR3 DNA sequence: TGCAGTGCTAGAGCTAGCGGGGACCACGAGCAGTACTTC. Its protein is CSARASGDHEQYF.

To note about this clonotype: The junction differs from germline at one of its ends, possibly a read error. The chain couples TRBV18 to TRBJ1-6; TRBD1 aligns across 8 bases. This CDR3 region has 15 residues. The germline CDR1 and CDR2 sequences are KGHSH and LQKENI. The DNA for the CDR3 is TGTGCCAGCTCACCCGGAACAGGGGGGAATTCACCCCCCCACTTT. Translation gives CASSPGTGGNSPPHF.

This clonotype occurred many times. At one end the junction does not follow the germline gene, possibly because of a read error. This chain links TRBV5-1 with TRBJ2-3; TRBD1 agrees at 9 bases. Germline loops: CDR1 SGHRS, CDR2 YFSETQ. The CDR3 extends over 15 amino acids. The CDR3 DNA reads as TGTGCCAGCAGTTCCGGGACAGGGCGCACAGATACGCAGTATTTT. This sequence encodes CASSSGTGRTDTQYF. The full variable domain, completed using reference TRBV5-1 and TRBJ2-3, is KAGVTQTPRYLIKTRGQQVTLSCSPISGHRSVSWYQQTPGQGLQFLFEYFSETQRNKGNFPGRFSGRQFSNSRSEMNVSTLELGDSALYLCASSSGTGRTDTQYFGPGTRLTVL.

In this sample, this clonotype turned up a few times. The CDR3 here is CSASLAGRSYTEAFF. The CDR3 nucleotides read TGCAGTGCTAGCCTGGCTGGGCGATCGTACACTGAAGCTTTCTTT. V gene TRBV20-1 combines with J gene TRBJ1-1, with D hard to call. CDR1 is DFQATT and CDR2 is SNEGSKA in the germline V gene (reference sequence). With 3 bases removed from V and 3 bases from J, the gap between germline ends came to 17 bases. The CDR3 is made up of 15 amino acids.

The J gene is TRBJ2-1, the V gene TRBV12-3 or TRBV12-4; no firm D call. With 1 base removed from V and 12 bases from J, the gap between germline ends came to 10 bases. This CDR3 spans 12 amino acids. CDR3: CASSLDFVGQFF. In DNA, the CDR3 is TGTGCCAGCAGTTTAGACTTCGTGGGGCAGTTCTTC.

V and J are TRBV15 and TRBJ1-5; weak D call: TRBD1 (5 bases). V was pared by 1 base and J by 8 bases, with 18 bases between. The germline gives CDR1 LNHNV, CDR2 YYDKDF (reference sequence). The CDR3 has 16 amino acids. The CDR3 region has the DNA TGTGCCACCAGCAGAGTGAGGGGTTGGGGAGAGAAGCCCCAGCATTTT. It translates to CATSRVRGWGEKPQHF.

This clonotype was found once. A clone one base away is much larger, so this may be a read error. CDR3 protein: CASSQDWGGSYNEQFF. The CDR3 coding sequence is TGTGCCAGCAGCCAAGATTGGGGGGGCTCCTACAATGAGCAGTTCTTC. The genes are TRBV4-2 and TRBJ2-1; 7 positions match TRBD2. Germline loops: CDR1 LGHNA, CDR2 YNFKEQ. This CDR3 region has 16 residues. After removal of 0 bases from V and 0 bases from J, the junction contained 2 bases not matched to a gene.

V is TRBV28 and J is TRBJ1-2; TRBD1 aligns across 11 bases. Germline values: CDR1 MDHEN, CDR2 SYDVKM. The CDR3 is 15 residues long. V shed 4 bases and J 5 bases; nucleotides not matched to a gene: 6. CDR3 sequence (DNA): TGTGCCAGCAGTTATTTGGGGACAGGGGGGTATGGCTACACCTTC. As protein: CASSYLGTGGYGYTF.

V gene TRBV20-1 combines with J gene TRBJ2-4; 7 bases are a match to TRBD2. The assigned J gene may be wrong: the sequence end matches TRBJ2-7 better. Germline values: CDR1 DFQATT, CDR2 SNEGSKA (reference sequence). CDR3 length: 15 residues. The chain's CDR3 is CSARRLAEYSYEQYF. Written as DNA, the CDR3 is TGCAGTGCTAGAAGGCTAGCGGAGTACTCCTACGAGCAGTACTTC.

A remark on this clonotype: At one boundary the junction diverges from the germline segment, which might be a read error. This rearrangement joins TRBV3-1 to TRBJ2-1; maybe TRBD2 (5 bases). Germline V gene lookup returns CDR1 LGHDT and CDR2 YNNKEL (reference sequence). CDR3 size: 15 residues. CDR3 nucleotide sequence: TGTACCAGCACCCGGACTTACCTTTCCTACAATGAGCAGTTCTTC. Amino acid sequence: CTSTRTYLSYNEQFF.

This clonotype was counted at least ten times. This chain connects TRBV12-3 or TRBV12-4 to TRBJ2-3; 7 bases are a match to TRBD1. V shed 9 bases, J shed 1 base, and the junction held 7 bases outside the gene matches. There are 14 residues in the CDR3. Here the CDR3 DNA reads TGTGCCAGTCAATCCGGGACAGGCACAGATACGCAGTATTTT. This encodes CASQSGTGTDTQYF.

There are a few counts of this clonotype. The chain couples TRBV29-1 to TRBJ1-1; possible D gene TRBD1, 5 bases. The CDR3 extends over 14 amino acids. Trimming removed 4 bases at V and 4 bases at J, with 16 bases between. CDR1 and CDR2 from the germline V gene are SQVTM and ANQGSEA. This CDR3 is CSVAPGGVSTEAFF. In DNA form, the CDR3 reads TGCAGCGTTGCCCCTGGGGGAGTTAGCACTGAAGCTTTCTTT.

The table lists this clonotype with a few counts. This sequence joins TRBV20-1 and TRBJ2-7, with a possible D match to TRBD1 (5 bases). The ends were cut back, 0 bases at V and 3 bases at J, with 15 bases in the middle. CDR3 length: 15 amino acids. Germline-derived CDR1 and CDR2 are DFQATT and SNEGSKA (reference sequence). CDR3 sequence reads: CSARDDRQTFYEQYF. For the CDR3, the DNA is TGCAGTGCTAGAGACGATAGACAGACTTTCTACGAGCAGTACTTC.

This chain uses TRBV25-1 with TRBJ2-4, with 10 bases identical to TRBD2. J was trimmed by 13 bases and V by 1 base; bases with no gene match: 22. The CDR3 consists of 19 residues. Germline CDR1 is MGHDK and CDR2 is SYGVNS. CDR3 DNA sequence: TGTGCCAGCAGTGAATTTGGGCTAGCGGGGGAAGTCGCCGGCTACAAGCAGTACTTC. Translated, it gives CASSEFGLAGEVAGYKQYF.

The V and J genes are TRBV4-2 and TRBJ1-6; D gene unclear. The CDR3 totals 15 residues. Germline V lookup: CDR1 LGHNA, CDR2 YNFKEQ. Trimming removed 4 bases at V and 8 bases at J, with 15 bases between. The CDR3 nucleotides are TGTGCCAGCAGCCTTACGTGGCAGGTTTATTCACCCCTCCACTTT. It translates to CASSLTWQVYSPLHF.

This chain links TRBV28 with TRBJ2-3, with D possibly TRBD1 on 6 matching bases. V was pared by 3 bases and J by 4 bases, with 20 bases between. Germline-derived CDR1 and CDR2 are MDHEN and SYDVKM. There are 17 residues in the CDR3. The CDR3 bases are TGTGCCAGCAGTTTCTACGTACAGGGCTCAAAACCAGATACGCAGTATTTT. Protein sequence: CASSFYVQGSKPDTQYF.

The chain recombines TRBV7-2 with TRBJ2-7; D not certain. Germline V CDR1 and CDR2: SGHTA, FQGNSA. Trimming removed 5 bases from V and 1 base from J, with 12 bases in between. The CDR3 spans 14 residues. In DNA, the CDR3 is TGTGCCAGCAGCGATCACCTCAGTTCCTACGAGCAGTACTTC. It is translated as CASSDHLSSYEQYF.

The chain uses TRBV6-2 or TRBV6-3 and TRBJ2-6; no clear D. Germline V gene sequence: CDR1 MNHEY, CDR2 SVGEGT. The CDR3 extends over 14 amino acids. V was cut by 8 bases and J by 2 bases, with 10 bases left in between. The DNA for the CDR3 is TGTGCCAGCTCGGAATCGACTGGGGCCAACGTCCTGACTTTC. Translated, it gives CASSESTGANVLTF.

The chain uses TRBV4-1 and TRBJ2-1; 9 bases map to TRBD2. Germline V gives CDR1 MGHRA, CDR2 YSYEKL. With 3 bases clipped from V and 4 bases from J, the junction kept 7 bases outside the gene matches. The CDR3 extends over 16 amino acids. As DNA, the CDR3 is TGCGCCAGCAGCCACCTCCGGGGACTAGCTTACAATGAGCAGTTCTTC. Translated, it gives CASSHLRGLAYNEQFF.

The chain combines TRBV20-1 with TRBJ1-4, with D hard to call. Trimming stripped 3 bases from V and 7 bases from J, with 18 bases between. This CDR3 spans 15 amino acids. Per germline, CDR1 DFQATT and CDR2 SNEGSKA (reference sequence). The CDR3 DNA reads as TGCAGTGCTAGTAGGCGTCAGTTAGAAGGTGAAAAACTGTTTTTT. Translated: CSASRRQLEGEKLFF.